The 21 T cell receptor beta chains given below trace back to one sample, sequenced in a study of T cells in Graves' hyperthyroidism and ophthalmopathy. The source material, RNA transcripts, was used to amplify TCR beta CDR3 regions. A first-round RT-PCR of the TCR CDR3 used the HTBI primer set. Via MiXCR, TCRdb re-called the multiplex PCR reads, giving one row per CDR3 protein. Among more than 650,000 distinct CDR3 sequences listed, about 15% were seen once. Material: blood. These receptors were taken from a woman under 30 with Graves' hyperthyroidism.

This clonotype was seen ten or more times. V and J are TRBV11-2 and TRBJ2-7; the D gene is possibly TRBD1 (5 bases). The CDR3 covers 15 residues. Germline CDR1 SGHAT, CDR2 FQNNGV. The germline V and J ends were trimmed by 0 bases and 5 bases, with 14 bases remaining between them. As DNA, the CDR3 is TGTGCCAGCAGCTTAGAAGGGGCAGGGTACCACGAGCAGTACTTC. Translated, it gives CASSLEGAGYHEQYF.

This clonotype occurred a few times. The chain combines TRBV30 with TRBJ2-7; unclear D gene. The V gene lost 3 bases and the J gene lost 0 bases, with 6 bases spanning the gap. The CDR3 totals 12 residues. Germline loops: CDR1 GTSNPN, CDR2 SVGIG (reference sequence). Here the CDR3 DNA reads TGTGCCTGGAGAGGGCCCTCCTACGAGCAGTACTTC. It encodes CAWRGPSYEQYF.

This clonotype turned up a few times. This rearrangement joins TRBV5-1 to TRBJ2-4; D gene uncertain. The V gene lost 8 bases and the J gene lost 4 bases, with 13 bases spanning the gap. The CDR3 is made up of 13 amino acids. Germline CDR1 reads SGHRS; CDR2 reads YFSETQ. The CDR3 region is CASSLTEKNIQYF. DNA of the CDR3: TGCGCCAGTTCGCTGACGGAAAAAAACATTCAGTACTTC.

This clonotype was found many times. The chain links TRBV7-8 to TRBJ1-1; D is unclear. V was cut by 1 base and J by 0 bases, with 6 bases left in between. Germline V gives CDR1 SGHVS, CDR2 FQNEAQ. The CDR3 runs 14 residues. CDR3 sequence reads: CASSLVVMNTEAFF. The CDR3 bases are TGTGCCAGCAGCTTAGTCGTGATGAACACTGAAGCTTTCTTT.

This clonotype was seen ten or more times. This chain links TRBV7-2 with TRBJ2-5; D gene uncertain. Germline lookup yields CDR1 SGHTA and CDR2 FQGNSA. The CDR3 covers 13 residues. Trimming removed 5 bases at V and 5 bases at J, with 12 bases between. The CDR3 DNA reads TGTGCCAGCAGCCCCTGGGCCGTCGAGACCCAGTACTTC. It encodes CASSPWAVETQYF.

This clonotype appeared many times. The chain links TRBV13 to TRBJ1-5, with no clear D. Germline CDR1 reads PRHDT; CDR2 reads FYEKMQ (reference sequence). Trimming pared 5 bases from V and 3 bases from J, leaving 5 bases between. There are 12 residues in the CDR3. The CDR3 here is CASSPSNQPQHF. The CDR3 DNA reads TGTGCCAGCAGCCCCTCCAATCAGCCCCAGCATTTT.

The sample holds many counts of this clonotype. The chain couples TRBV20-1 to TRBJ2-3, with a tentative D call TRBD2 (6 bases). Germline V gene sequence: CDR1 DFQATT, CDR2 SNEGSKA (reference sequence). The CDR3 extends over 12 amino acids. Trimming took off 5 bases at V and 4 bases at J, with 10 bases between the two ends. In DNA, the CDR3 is TGCAGTGCTCACCGGGACTCAGATACGCAGTATTTT. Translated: CSAHRDSDTQYF.

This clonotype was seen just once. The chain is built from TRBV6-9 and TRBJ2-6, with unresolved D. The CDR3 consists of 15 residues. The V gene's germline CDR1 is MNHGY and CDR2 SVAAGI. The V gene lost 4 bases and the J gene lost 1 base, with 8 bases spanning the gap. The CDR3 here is CASSFTWSGANVLTF. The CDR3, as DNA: TGTGCCAGCAGTTTCACGTGGTCTGGGGCCAACGTCCTGACTTTC.

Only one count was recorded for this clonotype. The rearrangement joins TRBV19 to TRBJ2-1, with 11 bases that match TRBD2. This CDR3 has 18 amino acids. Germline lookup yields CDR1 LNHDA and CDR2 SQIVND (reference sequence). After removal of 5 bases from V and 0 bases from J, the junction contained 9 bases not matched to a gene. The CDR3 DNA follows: TGTGCCAGTAGTCGGCTAGCGGGAGGACCAAGCTCCTACAATGAGCAGTTCTTC. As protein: CASSRLAGGPSSYNEQFF.

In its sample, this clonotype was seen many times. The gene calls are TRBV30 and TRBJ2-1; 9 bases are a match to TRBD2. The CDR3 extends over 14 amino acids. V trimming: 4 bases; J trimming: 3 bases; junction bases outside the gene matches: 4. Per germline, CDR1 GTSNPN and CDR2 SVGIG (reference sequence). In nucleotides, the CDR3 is TGTGCCTGGATTCGCGGGAGGGTCTACAATGAGCAGTTCTTC. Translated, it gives CAWIRGRVYNEQFF.

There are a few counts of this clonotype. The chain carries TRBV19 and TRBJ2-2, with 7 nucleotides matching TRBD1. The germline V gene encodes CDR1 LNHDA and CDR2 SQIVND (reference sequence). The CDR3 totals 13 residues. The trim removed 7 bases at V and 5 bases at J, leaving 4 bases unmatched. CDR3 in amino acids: CASNRGVTGELFF. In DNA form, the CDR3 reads TGTGCCAGTAACAGGGGAGTTACCGGGGAGCTGTTTTTT.

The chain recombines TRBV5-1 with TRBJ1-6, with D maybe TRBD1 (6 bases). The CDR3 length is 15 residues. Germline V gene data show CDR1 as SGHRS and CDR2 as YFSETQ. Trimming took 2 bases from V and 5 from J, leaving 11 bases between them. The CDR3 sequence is CASSLQGTDNSPLHF. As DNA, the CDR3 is TGCGCCAGCAGCTTACAGGGAACGGATAATTCACCCCTCCACTTT.

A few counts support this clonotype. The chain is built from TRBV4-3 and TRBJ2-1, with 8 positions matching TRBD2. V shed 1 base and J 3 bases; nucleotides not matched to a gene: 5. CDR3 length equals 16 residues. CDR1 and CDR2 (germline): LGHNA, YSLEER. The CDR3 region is CASSQAAGTSYNEQFF. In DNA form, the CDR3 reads TGCGCCAGCAGCCAAGCGGCCGGGACTAGCTACAATGAGCAGTTCTTC.

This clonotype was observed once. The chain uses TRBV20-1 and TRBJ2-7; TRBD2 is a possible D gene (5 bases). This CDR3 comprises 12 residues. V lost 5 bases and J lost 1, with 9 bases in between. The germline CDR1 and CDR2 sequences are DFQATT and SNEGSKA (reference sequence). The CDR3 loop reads CSAQAESYEQYF. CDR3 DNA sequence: TGCAGTGCTCAAGCGGAATCCTACGAGCAGTACTTC.

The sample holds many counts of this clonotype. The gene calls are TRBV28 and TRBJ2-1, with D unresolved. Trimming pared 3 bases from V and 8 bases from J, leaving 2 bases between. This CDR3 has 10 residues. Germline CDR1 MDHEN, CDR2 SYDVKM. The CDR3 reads CASSLHEQFF. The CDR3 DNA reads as TGTGCCAGCAGTTTGCATGAGCAGTTCTTC.

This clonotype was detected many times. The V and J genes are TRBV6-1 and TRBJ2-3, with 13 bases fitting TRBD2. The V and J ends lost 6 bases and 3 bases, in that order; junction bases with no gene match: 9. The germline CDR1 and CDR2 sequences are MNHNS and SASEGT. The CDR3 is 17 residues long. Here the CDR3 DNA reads TGTGCCAGCAGCCCCTTGGGACTAGCGGGACTGACAGATACGCAGTATTTT. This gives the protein CASSPLGLAGLTDTQYF.

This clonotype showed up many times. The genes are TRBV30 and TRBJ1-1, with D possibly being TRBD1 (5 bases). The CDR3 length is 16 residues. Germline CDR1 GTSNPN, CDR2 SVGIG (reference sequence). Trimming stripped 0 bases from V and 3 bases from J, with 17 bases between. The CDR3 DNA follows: TGTGCCTGGAGTGTACTAGGGACCGGGCGGGACACTGAAGCTTTCTTT. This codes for CAWSVLGTGRDTEAFF. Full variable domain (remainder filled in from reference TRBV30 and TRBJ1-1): SQTIHQWPATLVQPVGSPLSLECTVEGTSNPNLYWYRQAAGRGLQLLFYSVGIGQISSEVPQNLSASRPQDRQFILSSKKLLLSDSGFYLCAWSVLGTGRDTEAFFGQGTRLTVV.

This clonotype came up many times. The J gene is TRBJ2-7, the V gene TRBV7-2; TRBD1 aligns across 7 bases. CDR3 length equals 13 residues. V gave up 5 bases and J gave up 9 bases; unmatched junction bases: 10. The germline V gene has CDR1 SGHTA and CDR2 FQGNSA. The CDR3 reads CASSTRQQGTQYF. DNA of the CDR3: TGTGCCAGCAGCACGCGTCAACAGGGGACGCAGTACTTC.

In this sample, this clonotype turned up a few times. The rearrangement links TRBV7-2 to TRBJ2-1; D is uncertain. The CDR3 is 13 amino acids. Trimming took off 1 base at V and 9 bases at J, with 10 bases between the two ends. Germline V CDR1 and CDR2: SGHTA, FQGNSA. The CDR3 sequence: CASSLENWGEQFF. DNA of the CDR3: TGTGCCAGCAGCTTAGAGAATTGGGGTGAGCAGTTCTTC.

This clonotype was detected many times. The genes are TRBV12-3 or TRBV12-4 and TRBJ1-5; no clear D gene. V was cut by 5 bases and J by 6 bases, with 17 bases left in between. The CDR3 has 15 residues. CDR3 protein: CASSADREWGQPQHF. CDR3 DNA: TGTGCCAGCAGTGCCGACCGGGAATGGGGTCAGCCCCAGCATTTT.

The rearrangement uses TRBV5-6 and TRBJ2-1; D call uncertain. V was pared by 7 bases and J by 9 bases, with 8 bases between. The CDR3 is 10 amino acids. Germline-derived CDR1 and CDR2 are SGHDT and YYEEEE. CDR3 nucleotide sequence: TGTGCCAGCGGTCCGGGTGAGCAGTTCTTC. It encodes CASGPGEQFF.